The 14 T cell receptor beta chains reported below all come from one sample, sequenced in a study of tumor-infiltrating lymphocytes in primary liver carcinoma. A constant-region primer served to make TCR beta cDNA from around 540 ng total RNA. Construction of TCR beta libraries relied on three successive nested multiplex PCR rounds employing slightly modified ARM-PCR. For approximately 9 cycles apiece, the opening two PCR rounds ran with TRBV1-TRBV30 forward primers and a C-beta reverse primer. TCRdb itself ran the multiplex PCR reads through MiXCR, one entry per CDR3 protein. The sample lists approximately 80,000 distinct CDR3 sequences, 69% occurring once. Investigators took RNA and DNA out together from 20-30 mg of unsorted bulk tissue. Material: tumor-adjacent normal liver tissue. The receptor source for this set is a man in his forties with primary liver carcinoma and hepatitis B virus infection.

In regard to this clonotype: Mismatch with germline at one junction end may stem from a read error. V is TRBV10-3 and J is TRBJ2-1; the match to TRBD2 covers 13 bases. The CDR3 length is 14 residues. The germline gives CDR1 ENHRY, CDR2 SYGVKD. The CDR3 region is CAIMTSGRINEQFF. The CDR3, as DNA: TGCGCCATCATGACTAGCGGGAGGATAAATGAGCAGTTCTTC.

The CDR3 DNA reads TGTGCCAGCAGTCACTACGGACGGGAGATCATCGGGGAGCTGTTTTTT. Protein product: CASSHYGREIIGELFF. This chain links TRBV6-5 with TRBJ2-2, with D maybe TRBD2 (6 bases). This CDR3 is built from 16 residues. Trimming left V 5 bases short and J 7 bases short, with 20 bases between. CDR1 and CDR2 (germline): MNHEY, SVGAGI.

Notes on this clonotype: Being one base from a much bigger clone, this may be a read error. In nucleotides, the CDR3 is TGCGCCGGCAGCTTGGATTACGGGGGCACAGATACGCAGTATTTT. It translates to CAGSLDYGGTDTQYF. The V and J genes are TRBV5-1 and TRBJ2-3; perhaps TRBD2 as D (5 bases). The CDR3 is 15 residues long. Germline-derived CDR1 and CDR2 are SGHRS and YFSETQ. The full variable domain, completed using reference TRBV5-1 and TRBJ2-3, is KAGVTQTPRYLIKTRGQQVTLSCSPISGHRSVSWYQQTPGQGLQFLFEYFSETQRNKGNFPGRFSGRQFSNSRSEMNVSTLELGDSALYLCAGSLDYGGTDTQYFGPGTRLTVL.

The table lists this clonotype with a count of one. A much more abundant neighbour one base away suggests this may be a read error. This sequence joins TRBV11-1 and TRBJ2-2; D possibly corresponds to TRBD2 (6 bases). This CDR3 contains 16 residues. CDR1 is SGHAT and CDR2 is FQDESV in the germline V gene (reference sequence). The CDR3 DNA follows: TGTGACAGCAGCCCGGGGGTCGGGGCGAACACCGGGGAGCTGTTTTTT. This sequence encodes CDSSPGVGANTGELFF.

In the case of this clonotype: Given the absence of the conserved phenylalanine or tryptophan at the CDR3 end, a read error is likely. It is unclear where the CDR3 begins or ends on the DNA, so no DNA is shown, and the CDR3 is as TCRdb lists it. The chain uses TRBV4-3 and TRBJ2-7; the table calls TRBD2, which could not be checked here. The CDR3 has 15 residues if both end residues are counted. Germline CDR1 and CDR2: LGHNA and YSLEER. CDR3 sequence: CASSQEAGGGYEQCL.

This clonotype has just a few counts. The chain has TRBV7-9 and TRBJ1-2, with 9 bases fitting TRBD1. The CDR3 contains 13 residues. J was trimmed by 6 bases and V by 1 base; bases with no gene match: 0. Germline V gene data show CDR1 as SEHNR and CDR2 as FQNEAQ (reference sequence). In DNA, the CDR3 is TGTGCCAGCAGCTTAGGACAGGGGGATGGCTACACCTTC. Its protein is CASSLGQGDGYTF.

In regard to this clonotype: A single base separates this from a much larger clone, so it may be a read error. The chain joins TRBV6-6 to TRBJ2-7; D tentatively fits TRBD1 or TRBD2 (5 bases each). Germline V lookup: CDR1 MNHNY, CDR2 SVGAGI (reference sequence). The length of the CDR3 is 13 residues. Trimming cost V 7 bases and J 1 base, with 11 bases left between them. As DNA, the CDR3 is TGTGCCAGCACTGGGGGACGGTCCTACGAGCAGTACTTC. Translated, it gives CASTGGRSYEQYF.

As for this clonotype: This may be a read error, as it is one base from a much larger clone. This chain uses TRBV24-1 with TRBJ2-1; 12 nucleotides agree with TRBD1. The CDR3 sequence is 15 residues long. With V trimmed by 3 bases and J by 9 bases, 5 bases remained unmatched. CDR1 KGHDR and CDR2 SFDVKD come from the germline V gene. In DNA form, the CDR3 reads TGTGCCACCAGTGATATAGGGACAGGGGGCGGTGAGCAGTTCTTC. This sequence encodes CATSDIGTGGGEQFF.

This clonotype was picked up many times. This chain joins TRBV28 and TRBJ1-5; D possibly corresponds to TRBD1 (6 bases). Trimming pared 5 bases from V and 4 bases from J, leaving 18 bases between. This CDR3 region has 16 residues. CDR1 and CDR2 from the germline V gene are MDHEN and SYDVKM. CDR3 protein: CASSTFGRGVNQPQHF. In nucleotides, the CDR3 is TGTGCCAGCAGTACCTTTGGAAGGGGGGTTAATCAGCCCCAGCATTTT.

On this clonotype: The conserved phenylalanine or tryptophan is not found at the CDR3 terminus, so this likely reflects a read error. The chain is built from TRBV5-1 and TRBJ2-1, with TRBD2 identical over 14 bases. CDR1 and CDR2 from the germline V gene are SGHRS and YFSETQ. The CDR3 runs 16 residues. CDR3 sequence reads: CASSLVGLAGDHEQFI. The CDR3 region has the DNA TGCGCAAGCAGCTTGGTGGGACTAGCGGGAGATCATGAGCAGTTCATC.

This clonotype was picked up many times. The chain links TRBV28 to TRBJ2-5, with D hard to call. This CDR3 is built from 15 residues. From germline, CDR1 is MDHEN and CDR2 SYDVKM. The V and J ends lost 1 base and 2 bases respectively, with 11 bases between them. The CDR3 DNA is TGTGCCAGCAGTTTATACATGACACAGCAAGAGACCCAGTACTTC. Translated, it gives CASSLYMTQQETQYF.

About this clonotype: A junction end diverges from the germline sequence, so it may reflect a read error. This chain connects TRBV4-1 to TRBJ2-3; D gene uncertain. The CDR3 totals 15 residues. Germline V gene sequence: CDR1 MGHRA, CDR2 YSYEKL. Here the CDR3 reads CASSQGWVCTDTQYF. DNA of the CDR3: TGCGCCAGTAGCCAAGGGTGGGTCTGCACAGATACGCAGTATTTT.

Worth noting for this clonotype: A read error may produce the germline difference seen at one junction end. The chain joins TRBV28 to TRBJ1-2; 12 bases are shared with TRBD1. The CDR3 sequence is 17 residues long. The germline gives CDR1 MDHEN, CDR2 SYDVKM. The CDR3 spells CVSSLRGPRDRGPGYTF. The CDR3 nucleotides are TGTGTCAGCAGTTTAAGGGGGCCCCGGGACAGGGGGCCGGGCTACACCTTC.

This clonotype was recorded a few times. At one of its ends the junction is not consistent with the germline gene, which may arise from a read error. The CDR3 DNA reads as TGTGCCAGCAGTAGAAAATTTGGGGTTGGGGCAGGGAAAAACATTGAAGCTTTCTTT. This codes for CASSRKFGVGAGKNIEAFF. V usage is TRBV28 and J usage is TRBJ1-1; the D gene is possibly TRBD1 (5 bases). The germline CDR1 and CDR2 sequences are MDHEN and SYDVKM. The CDR3 is 19 residues long. Variable domain in full (rest from reference TRBV28 and TRBJ1-1): DVKVTQSSRYLVKRTGEKVFLECVQDMDHENMFWYRQDPGLGLRLIYFSYDVKMKEKGDIPEGYSVSREKKERFSLILESASTNQTSMYLCASSRKFGVGAGKNIEAFFGQGTRLTVV.